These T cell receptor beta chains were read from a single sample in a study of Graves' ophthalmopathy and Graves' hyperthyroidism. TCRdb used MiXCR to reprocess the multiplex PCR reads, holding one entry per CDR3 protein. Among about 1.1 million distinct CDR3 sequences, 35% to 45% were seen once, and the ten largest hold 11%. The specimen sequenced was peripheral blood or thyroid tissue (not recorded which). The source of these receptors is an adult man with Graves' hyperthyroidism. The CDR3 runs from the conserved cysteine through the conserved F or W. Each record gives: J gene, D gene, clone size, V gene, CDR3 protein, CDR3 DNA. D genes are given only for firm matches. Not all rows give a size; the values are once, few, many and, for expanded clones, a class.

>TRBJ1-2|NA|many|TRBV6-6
CASSYSEGHGYTF
TGTGCCAGCAGTTACTCAGAGGGGCATGGCTACACCTTC
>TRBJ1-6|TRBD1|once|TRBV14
CASSPGQGTSSPLHF
TGTGCCAGCAGCCCCGGACAGGGTACTTCTTCACCCCTCCACTTT
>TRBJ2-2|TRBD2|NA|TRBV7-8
CASSPAAGGSKGGELFF
TGTGCCAGCAGCCCCGCGGCTGGCGGGAGTAAGGGCGGGGAGCTGTTTTTT
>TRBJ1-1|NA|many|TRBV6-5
CASRDQGAMNTEAFF
TGTGCCAGCAGAGACCAGGGAGCAATGAACACTGAAGCTTTCTTT
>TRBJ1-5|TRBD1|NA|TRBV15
CATSRVGTDSNQPQHF
TGTGCCACCAGCAGAGTGGGGACAGATAGCAATCAGCCCCAGCATTTT
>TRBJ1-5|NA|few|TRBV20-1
CSANLGGEFYSNQPQHF
TGCAGTGCTAATTTGGGCGGAGAATTTTATAGCAATCAGCCCCAGCATTTT
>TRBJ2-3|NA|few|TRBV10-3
CAISESEGSTDTQYF
TGTGCCATCAGCGAGAGCGAGGGTAGCACAGATACGCAGTATTTT
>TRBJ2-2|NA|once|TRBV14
CASSHEVLQTTGELFF
TGTGCCAGCAGCCATGAGGTTCTACAGACCACCGGGGAGCTGTTTTTT
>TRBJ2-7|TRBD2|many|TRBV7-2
CASSQGAGMDEQYF
TGTGCCAGCAGCCAGGGAGCGGGGATGGACGAGCAGTACTTC
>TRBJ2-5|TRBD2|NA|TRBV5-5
CASSLRDAGEPQETQYF
TGTGCCAGCAGCTTGAGGGATGCGGGAGAACCCCAAGAGACCCAGTACTTC
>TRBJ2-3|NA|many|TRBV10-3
CATRAGTSTDTQYF
TGTGCCACCAGGGCCGGGACTAGCACAGATACGCAGTATTTT
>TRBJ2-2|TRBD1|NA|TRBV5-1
CASSTHEGQGAVSDTGELFF
TGCGCCAGCAGCACACACGAGGGGCAGGGGGCCGTCTCGGACACCGGGGAGCTGTTTTTT
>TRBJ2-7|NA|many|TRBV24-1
CATSDPPPSYEQYF
TGTGCCACCAGTGACCCGCCCCCCTCCTACGAGCAGTACTTC
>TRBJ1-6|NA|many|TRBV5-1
CASSLTPGDYSPLHF
TGCGCCAGCAGCCTGACCCCAGGGGACTATTCACCCCTCCACTTT
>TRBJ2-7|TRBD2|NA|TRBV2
CASSSLAEGSYEQYF
TGTGCCAGCAGTTCACTAGCGGAGGGGTCCTACGAGCAGTACTTC
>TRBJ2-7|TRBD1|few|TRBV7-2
CASSQTGGAQYF
TGTGCCAGCAGCCAGACAGGGGGGGCGCAGTACTTC
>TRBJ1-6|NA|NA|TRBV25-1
CASSATTESSYNSPLHF
TGTGCCAGCAGTGCGACAACGGAGAGCTCCTATAATTCACCCCTCCACTTT
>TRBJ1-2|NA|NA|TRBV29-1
CSVETRAYGYTF
TGCAGCGTTGAAACACGGGCTTATGGCTACACCTTC
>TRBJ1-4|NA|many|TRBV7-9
CASSGPLGEKLFF
TGTGCCAGCAGCGGACCCTTGGGTGAAAAACTGTTTTTT
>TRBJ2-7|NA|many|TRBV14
CASSPRPVRGEQYF
TGTGCCAGCAGCCCCCGACCGGTGAGGGGGGAGCAGTACTTC
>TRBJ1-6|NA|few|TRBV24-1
CATSGAGADSPLHF
TGTGCCACCAGTGGGGCAGGGGCAGATTCACCCCTCCACTTT
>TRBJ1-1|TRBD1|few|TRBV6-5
CASSPTGAGEAFF
TGTGCCAGCAGTCCCACAGGGGCGGGTGAAGCTTTCTTT
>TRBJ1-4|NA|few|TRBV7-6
CASSHRDPRVGTNEKLFF
TGTGCCAGCAGCCACCGGGACCCCAGGGTGGGGACTAATGAAAAACTGTTTTTT
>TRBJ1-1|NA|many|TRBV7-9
CASSLGVGRTEAFF
TGTGCCAGCAGCTTAGGTGTGGGTCGGACTGAAGCTTTCTTT
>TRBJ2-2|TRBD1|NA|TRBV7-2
CASSQDPAGGVGTGGTGELFF
TGCGCCAGCAGCCAAGACCCGGCCGGTGGGGTCGGGACAGGTGGCACCGGGGAGCTGTTTTTT
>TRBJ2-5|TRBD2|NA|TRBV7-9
CASSSPTSGRETQYF
TGTGCCAGCAGTTCTCCGACTAGCGGGAGGGAGACCCAGTACTTC
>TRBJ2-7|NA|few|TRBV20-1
CSALRGDRQYF
TGCAGTGCCCTCCGCGGGGACAGGCAGTACTTC
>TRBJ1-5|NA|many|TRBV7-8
CASSLDHLPQHF
TGTGCCAGCAGCTTAGACCATCTGCCCCAGCATTTT
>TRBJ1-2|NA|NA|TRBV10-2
CASSEPDSTNYGYTF
TGCGCCAGCAGTGAGCCGGACAGTACTAACTATGGCTACACCTTC
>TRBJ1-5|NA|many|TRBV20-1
CSARFGLQGNQPQHF
TGCAGTGCTAGATTTGGGCTACAGGGCAATCAGCCCCAGCATTTT
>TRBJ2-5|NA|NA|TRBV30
CAWSVGQGRLQETQYF
TGTGCCTGGAGTGTGGGGCAGGGTCGTTTACAAGAGACCCAGTACTTC
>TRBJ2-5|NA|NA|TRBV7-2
CASSFYPVLVGGPQETQYF
TGTGCCAGCAGCTTCTACCCCGTACTGGTGGGGGGGCCTCAAGAGACCCAGTACTTC
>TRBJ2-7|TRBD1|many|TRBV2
CASSEGQDRLDEQYF
TGTGCCAGCAGTGAAGGGCAGGACAGGCTGGACGAGCAGTACTTC
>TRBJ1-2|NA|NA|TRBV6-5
CASSAMRTSRYGYTF
TGTGCCAGCAGTGCGATGAGGACATCTCGATATGGCTACACCTTC
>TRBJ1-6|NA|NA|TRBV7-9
CASTDRGAPNSPLHF
TGTGCCAGCACCGACCGGGGGGCGCCTAATTCACCCCTCCACTTT
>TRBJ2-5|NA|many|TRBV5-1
CASSPIQQGGETQYF
TGCGCCAGCAGCCCAATCCAACAGGGCGGGGAGACCCAGTACTTC
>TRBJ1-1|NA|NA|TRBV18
CASSPPGSGMNTEAFF
TGTGCCAGCTCACCACCGGGCTCTGGGATGAACACTGAAGCTTTCTTT
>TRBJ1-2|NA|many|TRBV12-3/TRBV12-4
CASSAGSIPNYGYTF
TGTGCCAGCAGTGCGGGTAGCATACCTAACTATGGCTACACCTTC
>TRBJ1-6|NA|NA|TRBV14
CASSQHTRSSPVHF
TGTGCCAGCAGCCAACATACGAGGAGTTCACCCGTCCACTTT
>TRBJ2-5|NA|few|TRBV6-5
CASSYFRPKGAETQYF
TGTGCCAGCAGTTACTTCAGGCCTAAGGGTGCAGAGACCCAGTACTTC
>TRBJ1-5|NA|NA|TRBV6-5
CAIPQVGPESNQPQHF
TGTGCCATACCGCAAGTTGGGCCGGAGAGCAATCAGCCCCAGCATTTT
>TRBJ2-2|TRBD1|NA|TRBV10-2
CASGGTRGLKNTGELFF
TGCGCCAGCGGGGGGACCAGGGGGCTTAAGAACACCGGGGAGCTGTTTTTT
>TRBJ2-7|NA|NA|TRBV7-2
CASSSARPDYEQYF
TGTGCCAGCAGCTCCGCCCGTCCAGACTACGAGCAGTACTTC
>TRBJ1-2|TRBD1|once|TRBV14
CASSQDPLGQDVDGYTF
TGTGCCAGCAGCCAAGACCCTTTAGGACAGGATGTGGACGGCTACACCTTC
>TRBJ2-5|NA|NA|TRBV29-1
CSVEFGESETQYF
TGCAGCGTTGAATTTGGGGAGTCGGAGACCCAGTACTTC
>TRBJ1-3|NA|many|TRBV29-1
CSVLVHSGNTIYF
TGCAGCGTCCTAGTACACTCTGGAAACACCATATATTTT
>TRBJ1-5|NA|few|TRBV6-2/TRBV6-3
CASSEVRANQPQHF
TGTGCCAGCAGTGAAGTGAGGGCCAATCAGCCCCAGCATTTT
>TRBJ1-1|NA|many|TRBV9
CASTGAGAGTEAFF
TGTGCCAGCACCGGAGCAGGGGCCGGCACTGAAGCTTTCTTT
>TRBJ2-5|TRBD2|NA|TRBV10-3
CAISEGLAGGLQETQYF
TGTGCCATCAGTGAAGGACTAGCGGGGGGGCTCCAAGAGACCCAGTACTTC
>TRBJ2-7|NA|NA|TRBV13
CASSWWTGNYEQYF
TGTGCCAGCAGTTGGTGGACCGGGAACTACGAGCAGTACTTC
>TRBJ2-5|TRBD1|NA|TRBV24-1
CATARQGARETQYF
TGTGCCACGGCGCGACAGGGGGCACGAGAGACCCAGTACTTC
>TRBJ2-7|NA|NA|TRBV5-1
CASSLARAPEQYF
TGCGCCAGCAGCTTGGCTCGGGCCCCCGAGCAGTACTTC